Included here is one TCR beta chain sequence, with context. Its antigen remains unidentified. Both 60 Vbeta primers and 13 Jbeta primers went into the PCR. Sequencing was performed with immunoSEQ multiplex PCR; in TCRdb, only in-frame clones are kept and a portion is missing. In the table there are fewer than 250,000 clones, 65% to 85% of which are singletons. The data were obtained in a study of cytomegalovirus exposure and HLA in healthy donors. Findings of the study overall: The study had only CMV serostatus as immune exposure information. Because they were indistinguishable, some V segments, including TRBV6-2 and TRBV6-3, were excluded. Most likely, a cluster of highly shared sequence variants arose as a sequencing artifact.

The V and J ends lost 8 bases and 3 bases respectively, with 8 bases between them. Germline CDR1 reads SGHTA; CDR2 reads FQGNSA. CDR3 length: 11 amino acids. The sequence was collected from a man aged 18-30 years in good health and CMV-seronegative. The chain uses TRBV7-2 and TRBJ2-7; D is unresolved. The sample consisted of PBMCs. CDR3 residues: CASGPRYEQYF. The CDR3 DNA reads TGTGCCAGCGGCCCCCGCTACGAGCAGTACTTC.